This TCR beta chain appears in the sequencing data of a study of regulatory dendritic cells for organ transplantation. The CDR3 length is 17 residues. Germline V gene data show CDR1 as MNHEY and CDR2 as SMNVEV (reference sequence). The ends lost 5 bases at V and 6 bases at J; junction bases unmatched: 12. Sequencing was performed with immunoSEQ multiplex PCR; in TCRdb, only in-frame clones are kept and a portion is missing. The table records 30,000 to 45,000 clones, about nine tenths of them present only once. The V and J genes are TRBV27 and TRBJ2-3, with TRBD2 matching 12 bases. The sequence derives from a human donor in good health. The material sequenced was naive CD8+ T cells from blood. Subset of the sample: CD45RA+ naive T cells. CDR3 region: CASSTSSGRAVGDTQYF. The CDR3 coding sequence is TGTGCCAGCAGTACCTCTAGCGGGAGGGCCGTAGGGGATACGCAGTATTTT.